The next 29 T cell receptor beta chains were all read from a single sample in a study of blood T cell repertoires in COVID-19. TCRdb's copy holds only in-frame clones and misses some; the assay was immunoSEQ multiplex PCR. The table lists 100,000 or so clones, 84% of them singletons. The specimen was peripheral blood. These receptors were obtained from a man between 70 and 80 years old with active or convalescent COVID-19.

V gene TRBV4-2 combines with J gene TRBJ2-7; D is uncertain. CDR1 and CDR2 from the germline V gene are LGHNA and YNFKEQ. The CDR3 runs 14 residues. Trimming pared 7 bases from V and 3 bases from J, leaving 16 bases between. CDR3 sequence: CASKAKDDGYEQYF. The CDR3 nucleotides read TGTGCCAGCAAAGCGAAAGACGACGGCTACGAGCAGTACTTC.

V and J are TRBV7-2 and TRBJ1-6; unclear D gene. The CDR3 is 16 amino acids. The V end was cut by 1 base, the J end by 0 bases, with 7 bases between. CDR1 and CDR2 from the germline V gene are SGHTA and FQGNSA. CDR3 coding DNA: TGTGCCAGCAGCTTAGGAAGGAGCTCCTATAATTCACCCCTCCACTTT. This sequence encodes CASSLGRSSYNSPLHF.

This clone was picked up a small number of times. The gene calls are TRBV19 and TRBJ1-5; D ambiguous. Trimming removed 6 bases at V and 1 base at J, with 7 bases between. The CDR3 spans 13 residues. Germline lookup yields CDR1 LNHDA and CDR2 SQIVND (reference sequence). DNA of the CDR3: TGTGCCAGTAGCGACACCAGCAATCAGCCCCAGCATTTT. Its protein is CASSDTSNQPQHF.

This clone was counted between two and nine times. The chain employs TRBV28 and TRBJ1-1; 8 bases map to TRBD1. The CDR3 is 15 amino acids. Germline CDR1 and CDR2: MDHEN and SYDVKM. With V trimmed by 4 bases and J by 12 bases, 16 bases remained unmatched. The CDR3 region is CASSSWAGQGMKTFF. CDR3 bases: TGTGCCAGCAGTTCTTGGGCTGGACAGGGAATGAAAACTTTCTTT.

CDR3 sequence reads: CAGGDPTTEAFF. CDR3 in DNA: TGTGCGGGGGGGGATCCGACCACTGAAGCTTTCTTT. The gene calls are TRBV6-5 and TRBJ1-1; maybe TRBD1 (5 bases). The CDR3 is made up of 12 amino acids. Germline loops: CDR1 MNHEY, CDR2 SVGAGI.

This sequence joins TRBV2 and TRBJ1-1, with a possible D match to TRBD1 (6 bases). V was cut by 6 bases and J by 6 bases, with 20 bases left in between. CDR1 and CDR2 from the germline V gene are SNHLY and FYNNEI. This CDR3 comprises 15 residues. CDR3 nucleotides: TGTGCCAGCAGCGCCTACGGGGGGCGTGGGGCTGAAGCTTTCTTT. This codes for CASSAYGGRGAEAFF.

The chain couples TRBV19 to TRBJ1-5; possible D gene TRBD1, 5 bases. The germline V gene has CDR1 LNHDA and CDR2 SQIVND (reference sequence). V was shortened by 3 bases and J by 4 bases, with 10 bases between the two germline ends. The CDR3 is 14 residues long. The CDR3 loop reads CASSIAGPNQPQHF. The CDR3 nucleotides read TGTGCCAGTAGTATCGCGGGGCCTAATCAGCCCCAGCATTTT.

The chain joins TRBV18 to TRBJ1-2; TRBD1 is a possible D gene (6 bases). The V gene lost 1 base and the J gene lost 3 bases, with 9 bases spanning the gap. CDR3 size: 14 residues. Germline V lookup: CDR1 KGHSH, CDR2 LQKENI. CDR3: CASSPREGDYGYTF. CDR3 DNA sequence: TGTGCCAGCTCACCACGGGAGGGGGACTATGGCTACACCTTC.

The gene calls are TRBV7-8 and TRBJ1-6, with 7 bases lining up with TRBD1. The CDR3 is 16 amino acids. V lost 4 bases to trimming and J lost 4 bases; unmatched junction nucleotides: 7. The germline V gene encodes CDR1 SGHVS and CDR2 FQNEAQ. The CDR3 loop is CASSSVGQRYNSPLHF. The DNA of the CDR3 is TGTGCCAGCAGCTCCGTGGGACAGCGATATAATTCACCCCTCCACTTT.

This clone was recorded once. This sequence joins TRBV6-5 and TRBJ2-7; 7 bases line up with TRBD1. Per the germline V gene, CDR1 is MNHEY and CDR2 is SVGAGI. Germline trimming cut 2 bases from V and 2 bases from J; bases unmatched to any gene: 6. CDR3 size: 15 residues. The CDR3 spells CASSYRTGRTYEQYF. The CDR3 DNA is TGTGCCAGCAGTTACCGGACAGGCAGAACCTACGAGCAGTACTTC.

The chain links TRBV14 to TRBJ2-3, with a possible D match to TRBD2 (6 bases). CDR3 length equals 15 residues. Germline V CDR1 and CDR2: SGHDN, FVKESK. The germline V and J ends were trimmed by 1 base and 1 base, with 9 bases remaining between them. CDR3 protein: CASSQGRGGTDTQYF. The CDR3 bases are TGTGCCAGCAGCCAAGGGCGGGGAGGCACAGATACGCAGTATTTT. The variable domain in full, with the rest retrieved from reference TRBV14 and TRBJ2-3, is EAGVTQFPSHSVIEKGQTVTLRCDPISGHDNLYWYRRVMGKEIKFLLHFVKESKQDESGMPNNRFLAERTGGTYSTLKVQPAELEDSGVYFCASSQGRGGTDTQYFGPGTRLTVL.

The V gene is TRBV5-1, the J gene TRBJ2-7; 11 bases agree with TRBD1. The CDR3 spans 15 residues. V trimming: 0 bases; J trimming: 6 bases; junction bases outside the gene matches: 5. CDR1 and CDR2 (germline): SGHRS, YFSETQ. For the CDR3, the DNA is TGCGCCAGCAGCTTGGAGGACAGGGGGCGTGGCGAGCAGTACTTC. Encoded protein: CASSLEDRGRGEQYF.

The V gene is TRBV4-1, the J gene TRBJ2-5; 7 nucleotides align to TRBD1. With V trimmed by 0 bases and J by 5 bases, 6 bases remained unmatched. Germline values: CDR1 MGHRA, CDR2 YSYEKL. This CDR3 contains 15 residues. Written as DNA, the CDR3 is TGCGCCAGCAGCCAAGATCCAGGGGGTGGCGAGACCCAGTACTTC. Amino acids: CASSQDPGGGETQYF.

The CDR3 spells CATPGGYTF. Here the CDR3 DNA reads TGTGCCACTCCCGGGGGCTACACCTTC. The V and J genes are TRBV24-1 and TRBJ1-2; D is undetermined. The V gene's germline CDR1 is KGHDR and CDR2 SFDVKD. This CDR3 region has 9 residues. V lost 10 bases to trimming and J lost 8 bases, with 7 bases between them.

This rearrangement joins TRBV7-9 to TRBJ2-1, with 11 nucleotides matching TRBD2. Germline trimming cut 3 bases from V and 4 bases from J; bases unmatched to any gene: 5. From germline, CDR1 is SEHNR and CDR2 FQNEAQ (reference sequence). The CDR3 covers 16 residues. CDR3 residues: CASSFTSGRRYNEQFF. The DNA of the CDR3 is TGTGCCAGCAGCTTCACTAGCGGGAGAAGATACAATGAGCAGTTCTTC.

This clone came up once. This chain uses TRBV19 with TRBJ1-2; 8 bases are a match to TRBD1. Trimming cost V 2 bases and J 3 bases; bases outside gene matches: 14. CDR3 length: 18 residues. Germline-derived CDR1 and CDR2 are LNHDA and SQIVND (reference sequence). CDR3 coding DNA: TGTGCCAGTAGTATACCAAACCCGGGACAGGCGGCGTACTATGGCTACACCTTC. Translation: CASSIPNPGQAAYYGYTF. Full variable domain (rest looked up from reference TRBV19 and TRBJ1-2): DGGITQSPKYLFRKEGQNVTLSCEQNLNHDAMYWYRQDPGQGLRLIYYSQIVNDFQKGDIAEGYSVSREKKESFPLTVTSAQKNPTAFYLCASSIPNPGQAAYYGYTFGSGTRLTVV.

The V and J genes are TRBV5-1 and TRBJ1-6, with TRBD1 matching over 10 bases. The CDR3 is 17 amino acids. V dropped 3 bases and J dropped 6; count of bases not matched to a gene: 9. Germline assignment: CDR1 SGHRS and CDR2 YFSETQ. This chain's CDR3 is CASSWSAGTGVNSPLHF. Here the CDR3 DNA reads TGCGCCAGCAGCTGGTCTGCCGGGACAGGGGTTAATTCACCCCTCCACTTT.

This clone was picked up a small number of times. This chain uses TRBV9 with TRBJ2-5; 11 bases are shared with TRBD2. This CDR3 contains 16 residues. V was pared by 6 bases and J by 4 bases, with 11 bases of the junction left unmatched. CDR1 SGDLS and CDR2 YYNGEE come from the germline V gene. The CDR3 spells CASTENSGGARETQYF. The CDR3 DNA sequence: TGTGCCAGCACCGAAAATAGCGGGGGGGCCCGAGAGACCCAGTACTTC.

V and J are TRBV18 and TRBJ2-7; tentative D call: TRBD1 (5 bases). Germline CDR1 KGHSH, CDR2 LQKENI. With 3 bases removed from V and 0 bases from J, the gap between germline ends came to 9 bases. The CDR3 covers 14 residues. The CDR3: CASSPTADSYEQYF. The CDR3 nucleotides are TGTGCCAGCTCACCGACAGCTGACTCCTACGAGCAGTACTTC.

The rearrangement joins TRBV3-1 (or the pseudogene TRBV3-2) to TRBJ1-2; 7 bases match TRBD1. Losses at the gene ends were 0 bases for V and 3 bases for J; bases not matched to a gene: 7. Germline loops: CDR1 LGHDT, CDR2 YNNKEL (reference sequence). The CDR3 has 16 residues. CDR3: CASSQEWGQPYYGYTF. The CDR3 region has the DNA TGTGCCAGCAGCCAAGAATGGGGACAGCCATACTATGGCTACACCTTC.

The chain couples TRBV5-6 to TRBJ2-7; TRBD2 matches 10 bases. Germline trimming cut 6 bases from V and 7 bases from J; bases unmatched to any gene: 13. This CDR3 is 15 amino acids long. The germline CDR1 and CDR2 sequences are SGHDT and YYEEEE. The DNA for the CDR3 is TGTGCCAGCACCAAACTAGCGGGGTACGGCGAGGAGCAGTACTTC. This codes for CASTKLAGYGEEQYF.

This clone was detected only a few times. The rearrangement joins TRBV19 to TRBJ1-2; D might be TRBD1 (6 bases). Trimming pared 7 bases from V and 1 base from J, leaving 16 bases between. Germline V gives CDR1 LNHDA, CDR2 SQIVND (reference sequence). The CDR3 totals 15 residues. The CDR3: CASIHRDKGNYGYTF. CDR3 bases: TGTGCCAGTATCCACAGGGACAAGGGTAACTATGGCTACACCTTC. Combining the CDR3 with reference TRBV19 and TRBJ1-2 gives the whole variable domain DGGITQSPKYLFRKEGQNVTLSCEQNLNHDAMYWYRQDPGQGLRLIYYSQIVNDFQKGDIAEGYSVSREKKESFPLTVTSAQKNPTAFYLCASIHRDKGNYGYTFGSGTRLTVV.

The chain joins TRBV6-2 or TRBV6-3 to TRBJ2-5, with D tentatively TRBD1 (6 bases). The CDR3 is 16 amino acids. CDR1 and CDR2 (germline): MNHEY, SVGEGT. Trimming cost V 5 bases and J 0 bases, with 16 bases left between them. The CDR3 protein is CASSPVGTTNQETQYF. Written as DNA, the CDR3 is TGTGCCAGCAGTCCCGTCGGGACAACGAACCAAGAGACCCAGTACTTC.

This rearrangement joins TRBV2 to TRBJ1-2, with a tentative D call TRBD1 (5 bases). CDR1 is SNHLY and CDR2 is FYNNEI in the germline V gene. There are 12 residues in the CDR3. Trimming took 1 base from V and 13 from J, leaving 13 bases between them. CDR3 sequence reads: CASSEGQGRSTF. CDR3 bases: TGTGCCAGCAGTGAAGGGCAGGGTCGGTCCACCTTC. Based on the CDR3 plus reference TRBV2 and TRBJ1-2, the full variable domain is EPEVTQTPSHQVTQMGQEVILRCVPISNHLYFYWYRQILGQKVEFLVSFYNNEISEKSEIFDDQFSVERPDGSNFTLKIRSTKLEDSAMYFCASSEGQGRSTFGSGTRLTVV.

The count of this clone is one. This sequence joins TRBV5-6 and TRBJ1-6, with D perhaps TRBD1 (6 bases). CDR1 and CDR2 from the germline V gene are SGHDT and YYEEEE. The CDR3 runs to 16 residues. The ends were cut back, 3 bases at V and 10 bases at J, with 20 bases in the middle. CDR3 loop: CASSSPRQAFNSPLHF. The DNA for the CDR3 is TGTGCCAGCAGCTCGCCTCGACAGGCATTTAACTCACCCCTCCACTTT.

The CDR3 DNA sequence: TGTGCCAGCAGTACCCATCCCGGCGGGGGAAGGGAGACCCAGTACTTC. It specifies CASSTHPGGGRETQYF. The V call is TRBV9, the J call TRBJ2-5; 7 bases line up with TRBD2. The CDR3 extends over 16 amino acids. The germline gives CDR1 SGDLS, CDR2 YYNGEE. Trimming cost V 5 bases and J 5 bases; bases outside gene matches: 15. Complete variable domain (other parts from reference TRBV9 and TRBJ2-5): DSGVTQTPKHLITATGQRVTLRCSPRSGDLSVYWYQQSLDQGLQFLIQYYNGEERAKGNILERFSAQQFPDLHSELNLSSLELGDSALYFCASSTHPGGGRETQYFGPGTRLLVL.

The chain uses TRBV7-2 and TRBJ2-1; TRBD2 matches at 10 bases. Trimming removed 5 bases from V and 6 bases from J; junction bases left unmatched: 10. This CDR3 has 16 amino acids. CDR1 is SGHTA, CDR2 FQGNSA, per germline. In DNA form, the CDR3 reads TGTGCCAGCAGCCAGCACAGCGGGGGGGTAGGCAATGAGCAGTTCTTC. It translates to CASSQHSGGVGNEQFF.

The rearrangement links TRBV6-2 or TRBV6-3 to TRBJ2-7; D not certain. CDR3 length equals 11 residues. The germline V gene encodes CDR1 MNHEY and CDR2 SVGEGT. Trimming stripped 0 bases from V and 7 bases from J, with 4 bases between. The CDR3 region has the DNA TGTGCCAGCAGTTACTCCTTTGAGCAGTACTTC. Residues: CASSYSFEQYF.

The chain couples TRBV30 to TRBJ2-2; the D gene is possibly TRBD1 (6 bases). V was cut by 1 base and J by 6 bases, with 9 bases left in between. Germline V gene data show CDR1 as GTSNPN and CDR2 as SVGIG (reference sequence). This CDR3 has 13 residues. The CDR3 nucleotides are TGTGCCTGGAGTGACAGGGCGGCCGGGGAGCTGTTTTTT. This gives the protein CAWSDRAAGELFF.